This TCR beta chain was sequenced during a study of OX40 agonist ivuxolimab in advanced cancers. About the study as a whole: Ivuxolimab was an agonistic, fully human IgG2 monoclonal antibody directed against OX40 (CD134), a costimulatory receptor. Intravenous ivuxolimab was administered to patients every 2 weeks at six dose levels: 0.01, 0.1, 0.3, 1.5, 3 and 10 mg/kg. Of the approximately 54 dose-escalation patients, hepatocellular carcinoma was present in approximately 20, melanoma in roughly 15, renal cell carcinoma in 9 and head and neck cancer in 9. A male proportion of under 85% and a mean age of roughly 58 years, ranging from 23 to 79, were recorded for the dose-escalation cohort. Patients were allowed to have had prior anti-PD-1, anti-PD-L1 or anti-CTLA-4 therapy, and around 41% of the dose-escalation patients had previously received checkpoint inhibitors. Partial responses occurred in three dose-escalation patients: two with cutaneous melanoma and one with hepatocellular carcinoma. Peripheral TCRbeta sequencing aimed to test whether ivuxolimab altered TCR sequence diversity and caused clonal T-cell expansion. The paper describes the monotherapy dose-escalation part (N of about 54 patients) of the phase I trial of ivuxolimab.

Results the study describes overall, beyond this receptor: Antigen specificity was not determined for the clonally expanded peripheral T cells. On average, CD8+ T cells showed more expanded clones than CD4+ T cells after ivuxolimab. Low levels of normalized T-cell clonal expansion were also seen in some patients who did not respond. At doses from 0.1 to 3.0 mg/kg, clonal expansion was seen in both CD4+ and CD8+ blood T cells between baseline and week 6. In the 0.1-3.0 mg/kg groups, partial responders were among the patients with the lowest normalized peripheral clonal expansion, particularly in CD8+ T cells.

Concerning this clone: No antigen is known for it. The input lacks base qualities; no much larger clone sits a single base away.

Reading the germline V gene (reference sequence) gives CDR1 GTSNPN and CDR2 SVGIG. The junction shows trimming of 3 bases on V and 4 bases on J, and the gene matches do not reach 6 bases of it. From cysteine to phenylalanine, the CDR3 is 13 amino acids long. The kept DNA is CDR3 alone, 39 bases in frame from the first base. Genomic DNA was extracted from sorted cells for sequencing of the TCRbeta CDR3 region. The immunoSEQ Assay was used to sequence the TCRbeta CDR3 regions. TCRdb took this table from immuneACCESS and kept in-frame rearrangements with V and J called. Such tables lack part of the clones; where checked against another copy, unresolved V genes explain under half of the gap, and the rest is unexplained. The sample has 70,000 to 95,000 clones on record, more than 75% of them singletons. About 0.52% of the sample belongs to the ten largest clones. Patients with a history of autoimmune disease or receiving systemic immunosuppression were excluded from the trial. Peripheral blood for TCR sequencing was collected from all dose cohorts at baseline, on cycle 4 day 1, and on cycle 7 day 1. The samples were taken from a phase I, first-in-human, multicenter, open-label dose-escalation trial of ivuxolimab. Adults with locally advanced or metastatic melanoma, renal cell carcinoma, hepatocellular carcinoma or head and neck squamous cell carcinoma were enrolled in the trial. Before TCR sequencing, CD4+ T cells and CD8+ T cells from peripheral blood were sorted into separate populations.

The receptor was isolated from an adult with an advanced solid tumor such as melanoma, head and neck, liver or kidney cancer. The chain links TRBV30 with TRBJ2-7; TRBD1 matches 7 bases in the middle. The source material was CD4+ or CD8+ T cells sorted from blood, sampled in a trial of the OX40 agonist ivuxolimab. Here is the DNA: TGTGCCTGGAGCCTTGACAGGGCTTACGAGCAGTACTTC. The resulting protein is CAWSLDRAYEQYF.